The 18 T cell receptor beta chains reported below all come from one sample, sequenced in a study of T-cell reconstitution after alpha-beta-depleted transplantation in children. Molecular barcoding with unique molecular identifiers was used for the TCRbeta library. MiXCR, run by TCRdb on the PCR reads, gives a single entry per CDR3 protein. The sample has about 610,000 distinct CDR3 sequences, about 10% seen once; the top ten hold 4%. Source: PBMCs from the stem cell graft donor, taken from the stem cell graft. These receptors were collected from a human donor who donated a stem cell graft to a child with acute myeloid leukemia.

This clonotype came up a few times. The chain has TRBV29-1 and TRBJ2-7; 8 bases are shared with TRBD2. Looked up from germline, CDR1 is SQVTM and CDR2 is ANQGSEA. There are 15 residues in the CDR3. V shed 6 bases, J shed 4 bases, and the junction held 14 bases outside the gene matches. DNA for the CDR3: TGCAGCGTCCACCTGAGCGGGAGATTCCCTTACGAGCAGTACTTC. Amino acid sequence: CSVHLSGRFPYEQYF.

The gene calls are TRBV12-3 or TRBV12-4 and TRBJ1-1; D uncertain. This CDR3 is 15 amino acids long. The germline V and J ends were trimmed by 3 bases and 2 bases, with 13 bases remaining between them. The CDR3 loop reads CASSFSSNSNTEAFF. CDR3 nucleotide sequence: TGTGCCAGCAGTTTTTCGTCCAATTCCAACACTGAAGCTTTCTTT.

Only a few counts were recorded for this clonotype. The chain employs TRBV15 and TRBJ2-1; possible D gene TRBD2, 5 bases. The germline V gene has CDR1 LNHNV and CDR2 YYDKDF (reference sequence). Trimming shortened V by 3 bases and J by 5 bases, and 11 bases separated the two germline ends. CDR3 size: 14 residues. CDR3 protein: CATSREDLNNEQFF. The DNA of the CDR3 is TGTGCCACCAGCAGGGAGGACCTCAACAATGAGCAGTTCTTC.

The genes are TRBV4-1 and TRBJ2-7; D is possibly TRBD2 (7 bases). The germline gives CDR1 MGHRA, CDR2 YSYEKL. Trimming removed 0 bases at V and 6 bases at J, with 21 bases between. This CDR3 comprises 17 residues. Here the CDR3 reads CASSQDRLSSGGGEQYF. The CDR3 bases are TGCGCCAGCAGCCAAGATCGTCTCTCTAGCGGAGGGGGCGAGCAGTACTTC.

CDR3 DNA: TGTGCCAGCAGCCAAACAGGGAAAGGAGAGACCCAGTACTTC. Translated: CASSQTGKGETQYF. The chain employs TRBV7-3 and TRBJ2-5, with D possibly being TRBD1 (6 bases). The CDR3 length is 14 residues. Trimming removed 5 bases from V and 4 bases from J, with 14 bases in between. The germline CDR1 and CDR2 sequences are SGHTA and FQGTGA.

The chain uses TRBV20-1 and TRBJ2-7, with 8 nucleotides matching TRBD1. CDR3 length: 14 amino acids. Germline assignment: CDR1 DFQATT and CDR2 SNEGSKA (reference sequence). Germline trimming cut 5 bases from V and 0 bases from J; bases unmatched to any gene: 6. The CDR3, as DNA: TGCAGTGCTTTGGACAGGGCGTTCTCCTACGAGCAGTACTTC. As protein: CSALDRAFSYEQYF.

This chain joins TRBV5-1 and TRBJ2-7; D gene ambiguous. From germline, CDR1 is SGHRS and CDR2 YFSETQ. The CDR3 is 12 residues long. V was shortened by 4 bases and J by 5 bases, with 10 bases between the two germline ends. CDR3 sequence: CASSVGLHEQYF. The CDR3 coding sequence is TGCGCCAGCAGCGTAGGGCTCCACGAGCAGTACTTC.

This clonotype came up many times. The chain recombines TRBV12-3 or TRBV12-4 with TRBJ1-1, with D maybe TRBD1 (5 bases). The CDR3 sequence is 14 residues long. V was clipped by 7 bases and J by 0 bases, with 12 bases between them. CDR3 protein: CASTLGGMNTEAFF. CDR3 in DNA: TGTGCCAGCACTCTTGGGGGGATGAACACTGAAGCTTTCTTT.

The chain recombines TRBV7-3 with TRBJ2-7; 12 bases agree with TRBD1. V shed 1 base and J 5 bases; nucleotides not matched to a gene: 9. Germline assignment: CDR1 SGHTA and CDR2 FQGTGA. The CDR3 runs 17 residues. CDR3 region: CASSLKGQGAPLHEQYF. In DNA form, the CDR3 reads TGTGCCAGCAGCTTAAAGGGACAGGGGGCCCCTCTTCACGAGCAGTACTTC.

This clonotype showed up just a few times. This chain connects TRBV6-5 to TRBJ2-2; D possibly matches TRBD1 or TRBD2 (6 bases each). The CDR3 is 19 amino acids. Germline V gene sequence: CDR1 MNHEY, CDR2 SVGAGI. Trimming cost V 0 bases and J 1 base, with 18 bases left between them. The CDR3 DNA follows: TGTGCCAGCAGTTACTCGGGTGGAGGGACAAAGAAGAACACCGGGGAGCTGTTTTTT. This gives the protein CASSYSGGGTKKNTGELFF.

This clonotype was picked up a small number of times. DNA of the CDR3: TGCAGCGCCGAACAACAGGGCGGAGGCGAGCAGTACTTC. Translated: CSAEQQGGGEQYF. The rearrangement joins TRBV29-1 to TRBJ2-7; D is perhaps TRBD1 (6 bases). Germline values: CDR1 SQVTM, CDR2 ANQGSEA. The CDR3 consists of 13 residues. V shed 7 bases and J shed 6 bases, with 19 bases lying between them.

Note on this clonotype: The CDR3 does not close with the conserved phenylalanine or tryptophan, likely indicating a read error. The chain uses TRBV11-2 and TRBJ2-1; D unclear. The CDR3 is made up of 15 amino acids. Trimming stripped 0 bases from V and 0 bases from J, with 6 bases between. Germline loops: CDR1 SGHAT, CDR2 FQNNGV. The CDR3 sequence is CASSLEAGSYNEQFC. The CDR3 DNA follows: TGTGCCAGCAGCTTAGAGGCAGGCTCCTACAATGAGCAGTTCTGC.

A few counts support this clonotype. The chain couples TRBV10-3 to TRBJ2-1; 9 nucleotides agree with TRBD1. The CDR3 is 14 residues long. The germline V gene has CDR1 ENHRY and CDR2 SYGVKD. J gave up 4 bases and V 10 bases, and 8 bases lay outside the gene matches. The CDR3: CATHGQGMYNEQFF. DNA of the CDR3: TGTGCCACCCACGGACAGGGGATGTACAATGAGCAGTTCTTC.

This clonotype was counted many times. V is TRBV28 and J is TRBJ1-2; D gene unclear. The V gene's germline CDR1 is MDHEN and CDR2 SYDVKM. Trimming cost V 6 bases and J 13 bases, with 18 bases left between them. This CDR3 region has 12 residues. In DNA form, the CDR3 reads TGTGCCAGCAGCCCCCGGGCCACTCGGCCCACCTTC. Amino acids: CASSPRATRPTF.

The rearrangement uses TRBV5-1 and TRBJ2-3, with 16 bases identical to TRBD2. The germline CDR1 and CDR2 sequences are SGHRS and YFSETQ. This CDR3 comprises 20 residues. V was clipped by 0 bases and J by 3 bases; unmatched bases: 10. The CDR3: CASSLGGLAGGPSFTDTQYF. For the CDR3, the DNA is TGCGCCAGCAGCTTGGGGGGACTAGCGGGAGGGCCTTCTTTTACAGATACGCAGTATTTT.

This clonotype showed up many times. The chain employs TRBV5-6 and TRBJ1-2, with 8 bases aligning to TRBD1. The CDR3 extends over 13 amino acids. The V and J ends lost 2 bases and 6 bases, in that order; junction bases with no gene match: 3. In germline, CDR1 is SGHDT, CDR2 YYEEEE. The DNA for the CDR3 is TGTGCCAGCAGCTTAGCCAGGGGGCATGGCTACACCTTC. Protein: CASSLARGHGYTF.

The genes are TRBV29-1 and TRBJ1-1, with 9 bases identical to TRBD1. Losses at the gene ends were 6 bases for V and 6 bases for J; bases not matched to a gene: 8. CDR1 and CDR2 from the germline V gene are SQVTM and ANQGSEA. The CDR3 sequence is 13 residues long. CDR3 amino acids: CSVQGQGRSEAFF. The CDR3 DNA sequence: TGCAGCGTCCAGGGACAGGGCCGGTCTGAAGCTTTCTTT.

In DNA form, the CDR3 reads TGTGCCACCAGTGACCCCGGAGGGGAGAGCTCCTACGAGCAGTACTTC. It yields the protein CATSDPGGESSYEQYF. The V gene is TRBV24-1, the J gene TRBJ2-7; D possibly corresponds to TRBD2 (6 bases). Germline V gene sequence: CDR1 KGHDR, CDR2 SFDVKD. The V end lost 4 bases, the J end lost 0 bases, and 15 bases lay between the germline ends. This CDR3 has 16 amino acids.